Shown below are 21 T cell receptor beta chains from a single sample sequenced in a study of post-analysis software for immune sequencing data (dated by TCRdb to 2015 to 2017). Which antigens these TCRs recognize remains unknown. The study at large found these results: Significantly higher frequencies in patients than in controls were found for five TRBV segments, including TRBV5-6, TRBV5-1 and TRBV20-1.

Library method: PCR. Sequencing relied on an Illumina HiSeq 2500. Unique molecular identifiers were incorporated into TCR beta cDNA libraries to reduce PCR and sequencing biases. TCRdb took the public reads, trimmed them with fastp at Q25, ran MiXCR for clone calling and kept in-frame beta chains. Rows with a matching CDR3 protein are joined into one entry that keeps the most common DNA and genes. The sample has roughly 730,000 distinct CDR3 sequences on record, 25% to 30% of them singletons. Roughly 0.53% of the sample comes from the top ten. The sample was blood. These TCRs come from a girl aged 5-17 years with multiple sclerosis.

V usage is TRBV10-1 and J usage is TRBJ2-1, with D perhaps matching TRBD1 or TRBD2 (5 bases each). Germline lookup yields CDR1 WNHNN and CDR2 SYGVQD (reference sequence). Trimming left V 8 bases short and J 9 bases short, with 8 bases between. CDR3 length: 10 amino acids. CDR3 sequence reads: CASGDLEQFF. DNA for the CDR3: TGCGCCAGCGGGGACCTTGAGCAGTTCTTC.

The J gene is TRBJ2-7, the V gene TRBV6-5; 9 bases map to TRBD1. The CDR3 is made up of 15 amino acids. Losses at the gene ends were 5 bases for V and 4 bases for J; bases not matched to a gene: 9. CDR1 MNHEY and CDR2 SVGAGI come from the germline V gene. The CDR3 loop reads CASSAPGQGVYEQYF. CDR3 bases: TGTGCCAGCAGTGCACCGGGACAGGGTGTGTACGAGCAGTACTTC.

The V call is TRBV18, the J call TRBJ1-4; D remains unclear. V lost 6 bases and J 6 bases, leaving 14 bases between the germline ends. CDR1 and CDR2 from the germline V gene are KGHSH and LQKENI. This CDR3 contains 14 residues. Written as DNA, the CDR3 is TGTGCCAGCTCCCCCGTGCCGCGGGATGAAAAACTGTTTTTT. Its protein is CASSPVPRDEKLFF.

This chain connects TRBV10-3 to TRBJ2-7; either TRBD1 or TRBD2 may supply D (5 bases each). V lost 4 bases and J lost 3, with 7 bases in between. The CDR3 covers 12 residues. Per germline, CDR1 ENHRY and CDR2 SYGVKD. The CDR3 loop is CAISGDVYEQYF. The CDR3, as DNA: TGTGCCATCAGTGGGGACGTCTACGAGCAGTACTTC.

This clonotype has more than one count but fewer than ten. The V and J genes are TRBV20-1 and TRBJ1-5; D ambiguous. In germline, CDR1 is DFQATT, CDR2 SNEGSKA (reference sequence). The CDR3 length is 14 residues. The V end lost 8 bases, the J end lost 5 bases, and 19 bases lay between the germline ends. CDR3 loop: CSNEQWPGDQPQHF. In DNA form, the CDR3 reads TGCAGTAATGAACAATGGCCCGGGGATCAGCCCCAGCATTTT.

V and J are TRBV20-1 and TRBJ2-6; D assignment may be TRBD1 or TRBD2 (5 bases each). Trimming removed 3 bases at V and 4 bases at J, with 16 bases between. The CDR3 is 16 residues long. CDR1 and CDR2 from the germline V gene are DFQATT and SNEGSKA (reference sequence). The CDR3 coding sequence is TGCAGTGCTAGCGGCCAGGGAGCCAGAGGGGCCAACGTCCTGACTTTC. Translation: CSASGQGARGANVLTF.

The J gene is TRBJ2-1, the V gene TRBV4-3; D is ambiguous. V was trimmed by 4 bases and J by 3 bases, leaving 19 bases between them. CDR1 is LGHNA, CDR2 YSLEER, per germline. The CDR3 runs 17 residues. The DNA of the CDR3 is TGCGCCAGCAGCCCCCAAATGCGTCTAGTAGTCTACAATGAGCAGTTCTTC. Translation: CASSPQMRLVVYNEQFF.

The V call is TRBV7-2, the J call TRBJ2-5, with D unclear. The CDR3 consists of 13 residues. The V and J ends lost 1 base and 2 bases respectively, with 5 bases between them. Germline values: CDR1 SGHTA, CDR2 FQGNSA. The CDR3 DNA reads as TGTGCCAGCAGCTTAGTCTGGCAAGAGACCCAGTACTTC. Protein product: CASSLVWQETQYF. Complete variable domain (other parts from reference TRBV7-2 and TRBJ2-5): GAGVSQSPSNKVTEKGKDVELRCDPISGHTALYWYRQSLGQGLEFLIYFQGNSAPDKSGLPSDRFSAERTGGSVSTLTIQRTQQEDSAVYLCASSLVWQETQYFGPGTRLLVL.

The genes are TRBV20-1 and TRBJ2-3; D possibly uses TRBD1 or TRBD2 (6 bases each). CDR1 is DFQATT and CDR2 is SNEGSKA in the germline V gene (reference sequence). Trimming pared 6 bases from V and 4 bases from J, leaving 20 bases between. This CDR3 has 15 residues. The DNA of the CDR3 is TGCAGTGCCCCGTTAGGGGGGTCGGCCCCAGATACGCAGTATTTT. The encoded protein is CSAPLGGSAPDTQYF.

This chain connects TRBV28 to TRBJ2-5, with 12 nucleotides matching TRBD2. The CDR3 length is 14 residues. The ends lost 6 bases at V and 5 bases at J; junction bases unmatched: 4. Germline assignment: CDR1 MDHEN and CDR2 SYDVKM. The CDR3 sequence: CASSGTSGQETQYF. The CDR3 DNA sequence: TGTGCCAGCAGCGGGACTAGCGGGCAGGAGACCCAGTACTTC.

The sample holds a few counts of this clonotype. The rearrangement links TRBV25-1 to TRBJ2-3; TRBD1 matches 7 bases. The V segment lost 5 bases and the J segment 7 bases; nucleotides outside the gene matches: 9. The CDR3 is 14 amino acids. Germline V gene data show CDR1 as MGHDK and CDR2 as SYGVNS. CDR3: CASSTGVTTNTQYF. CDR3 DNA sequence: TGTGCCAGCAGTACAGGGGTAACGACAAATACGCAGTATTTT.

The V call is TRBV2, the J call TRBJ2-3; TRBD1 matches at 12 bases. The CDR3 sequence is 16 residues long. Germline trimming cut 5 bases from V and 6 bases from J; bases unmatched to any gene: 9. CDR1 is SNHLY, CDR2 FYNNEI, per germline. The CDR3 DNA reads TGTGCCAGCAGTCCCGGGACAGGGGGCAGAGTGGATACGCAGTATTTT. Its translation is CASSPGTGGRVDTQYF.

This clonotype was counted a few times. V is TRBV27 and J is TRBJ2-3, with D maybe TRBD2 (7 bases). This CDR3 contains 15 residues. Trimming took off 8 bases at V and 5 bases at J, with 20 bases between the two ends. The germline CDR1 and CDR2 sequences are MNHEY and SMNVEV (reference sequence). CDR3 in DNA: TGTGCCAGCGGCAACCTAGGGGGGGCAGGAGATACGCAGTATTTT. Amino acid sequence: CASGNLGGAGDTQYF.

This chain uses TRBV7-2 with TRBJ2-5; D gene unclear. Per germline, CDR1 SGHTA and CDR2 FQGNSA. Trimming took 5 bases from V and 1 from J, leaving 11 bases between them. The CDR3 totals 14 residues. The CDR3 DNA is TGTGCCAGCAGCCGAGCGATCGGCCAAGAGACCCAGTACTTC. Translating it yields CASSRAIGQETQYF.

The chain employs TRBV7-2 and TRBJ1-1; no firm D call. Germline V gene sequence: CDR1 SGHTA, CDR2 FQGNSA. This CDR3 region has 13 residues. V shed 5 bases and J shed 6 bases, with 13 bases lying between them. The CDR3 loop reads CASSPLGWAEAFF. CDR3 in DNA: TGTGCCAGCAGCCCCTTGGGGTGGGCTGAAGCTTTCTTT.

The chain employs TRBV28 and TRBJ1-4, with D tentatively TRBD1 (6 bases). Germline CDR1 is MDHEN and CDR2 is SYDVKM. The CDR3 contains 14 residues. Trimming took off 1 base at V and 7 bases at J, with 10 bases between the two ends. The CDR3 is CASSLSGAGEKLFF. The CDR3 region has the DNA TGTGCCAGCAGTTTATCGGGGGCAGGTGAAAAACTGTTTTTT.

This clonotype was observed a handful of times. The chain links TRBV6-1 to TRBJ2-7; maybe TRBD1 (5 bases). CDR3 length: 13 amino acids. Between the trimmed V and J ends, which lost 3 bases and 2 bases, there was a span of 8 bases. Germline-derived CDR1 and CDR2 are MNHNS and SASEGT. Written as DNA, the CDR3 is TGTGCCAGCAGTGATCCCAGGGCCTACGAGCAGTACTTC. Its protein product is CASSDPRAYEQYF.

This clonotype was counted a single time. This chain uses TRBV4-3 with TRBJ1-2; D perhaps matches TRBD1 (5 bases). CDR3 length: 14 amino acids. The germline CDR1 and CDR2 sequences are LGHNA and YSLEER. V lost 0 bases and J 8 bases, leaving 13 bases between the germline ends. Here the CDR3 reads CASSQDQGPNGYTF. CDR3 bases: TGCGCCAGCAGCCAAGATCAGGGTCCCAACGGCTACACCTTC.

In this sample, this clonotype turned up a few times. CDR3 protein: CSAISGETQYF. The CDR3, as DNA: TGCAGTGCCATCAGTGGGGAGACCCAGTACTTC. This sequence joins TRBV20-1 and TRBJ2-5; no clear D. Germline lookup yields CDR1 DFQATT and CDR2 SNEGSKA (reference sequence). Trimming took 6 bases from V and 5 from J, leaving 10 bases between them. The CDR3 has 11 residues.

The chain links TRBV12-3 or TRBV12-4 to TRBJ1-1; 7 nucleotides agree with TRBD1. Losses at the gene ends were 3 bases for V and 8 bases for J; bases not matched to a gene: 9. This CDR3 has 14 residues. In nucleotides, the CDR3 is TGTGCCAGCAGTTTGGTTCGGGACAGTAGGGAAGCTTTCTTT. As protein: CASSLVRDSREAFF.

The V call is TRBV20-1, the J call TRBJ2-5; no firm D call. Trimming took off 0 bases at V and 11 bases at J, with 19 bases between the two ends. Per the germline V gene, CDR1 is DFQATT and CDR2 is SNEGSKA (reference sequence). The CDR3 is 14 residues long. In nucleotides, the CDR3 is TGCAGTGCTAGAGATCGCCAGAATTACAATGAGCAGTACTTC. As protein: CSARDRQNYNEQYF.